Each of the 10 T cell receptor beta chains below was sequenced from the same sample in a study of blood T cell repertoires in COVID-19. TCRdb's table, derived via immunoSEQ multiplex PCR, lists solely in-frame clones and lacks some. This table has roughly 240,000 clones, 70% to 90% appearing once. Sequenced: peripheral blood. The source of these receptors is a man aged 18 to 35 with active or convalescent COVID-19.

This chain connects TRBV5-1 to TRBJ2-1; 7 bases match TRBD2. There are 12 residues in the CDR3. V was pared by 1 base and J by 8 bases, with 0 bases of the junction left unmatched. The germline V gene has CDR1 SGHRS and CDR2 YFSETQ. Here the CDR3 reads CASSLRGDEQFF. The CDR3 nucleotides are TGCGCCAGCAGCTTGCGGGGGGATGAGCAGTTCTTC.

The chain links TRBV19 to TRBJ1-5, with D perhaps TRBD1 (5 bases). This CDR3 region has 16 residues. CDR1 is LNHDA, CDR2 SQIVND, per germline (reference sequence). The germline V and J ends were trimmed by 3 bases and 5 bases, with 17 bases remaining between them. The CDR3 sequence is CASSMFSAGTYQPQHF. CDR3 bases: TGTGCCAGTAGTATGTTTTCCGCGGGGACTTATCAGCCCCAGCATTTT.

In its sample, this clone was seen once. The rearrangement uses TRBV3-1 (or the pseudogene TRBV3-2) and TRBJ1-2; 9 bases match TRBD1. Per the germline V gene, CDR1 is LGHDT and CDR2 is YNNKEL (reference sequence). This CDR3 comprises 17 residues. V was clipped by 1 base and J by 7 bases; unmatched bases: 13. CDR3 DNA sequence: TGTGCCAGCAGCCAAGTACTTCGGGACAGGGTTCCGTCTGGCTACACCTTC. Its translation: CASSQVLRDRVPSGYTF.

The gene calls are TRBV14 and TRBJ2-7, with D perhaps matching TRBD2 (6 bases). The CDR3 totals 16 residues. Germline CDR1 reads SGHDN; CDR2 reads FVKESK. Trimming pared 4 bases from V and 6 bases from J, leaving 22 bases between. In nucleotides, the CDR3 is TGTGCCAGCAGCCGACTGGGGGTAGGACTATTGCGCGAGCAGTACTTC. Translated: CASSRLGVGLLREQYF.

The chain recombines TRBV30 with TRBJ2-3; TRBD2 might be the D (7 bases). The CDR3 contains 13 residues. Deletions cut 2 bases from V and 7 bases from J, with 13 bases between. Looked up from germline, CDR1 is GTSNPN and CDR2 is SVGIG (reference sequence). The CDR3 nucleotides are TGTGCCTGGAGTTCCGGGGGGCCGTATACGCAGTATTTT. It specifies CAWSSGGPYTQYF.

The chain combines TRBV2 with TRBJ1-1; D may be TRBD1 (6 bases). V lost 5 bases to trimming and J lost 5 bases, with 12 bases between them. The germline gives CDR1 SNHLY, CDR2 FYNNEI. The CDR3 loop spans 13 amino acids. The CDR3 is CASSSGEWTEAFF. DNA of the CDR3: TGTGCCAGCAGTTCAGGGGAGTGGACTGAAGCTTTCTTT.

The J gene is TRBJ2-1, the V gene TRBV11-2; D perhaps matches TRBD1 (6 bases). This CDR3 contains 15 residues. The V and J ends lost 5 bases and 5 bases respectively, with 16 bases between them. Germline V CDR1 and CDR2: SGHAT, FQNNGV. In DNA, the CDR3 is TGTGCCAGCAGCGCCCTGGCAGGGGTGGACAATGAGCAGTTCTTC. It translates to CASSALAGVDNEQFF.

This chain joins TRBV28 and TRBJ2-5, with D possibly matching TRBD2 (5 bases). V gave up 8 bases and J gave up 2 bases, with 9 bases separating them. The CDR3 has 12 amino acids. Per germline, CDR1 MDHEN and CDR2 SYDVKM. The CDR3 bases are TGTGCCAGCGGGCGCGGGCAAGAGACCCAGTACTTC. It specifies CASGRGQETQYF.

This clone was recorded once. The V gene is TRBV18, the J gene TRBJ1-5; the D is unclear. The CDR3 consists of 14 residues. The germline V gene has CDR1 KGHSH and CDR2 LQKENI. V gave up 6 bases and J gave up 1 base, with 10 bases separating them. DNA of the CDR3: TGTGCCAGCTCCCGAGGGTTAAGCAATCAGCCCCAGCATTTT. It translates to CASSRGLSNQPQHF. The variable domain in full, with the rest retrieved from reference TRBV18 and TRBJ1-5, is NAGVMQNPRHLVRRRGQEARLRCSPMKGHSHVYWYRQLPEEGLKFMVYLQKENIIDESGMPKERFSAEFPKEGPSILRIQQVVRGDSAAYFCASSRGLSNQPQHFGDGTRLSIL.

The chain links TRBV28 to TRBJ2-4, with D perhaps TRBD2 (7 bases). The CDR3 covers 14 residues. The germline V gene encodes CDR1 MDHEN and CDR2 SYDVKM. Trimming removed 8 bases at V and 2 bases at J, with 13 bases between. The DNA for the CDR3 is TGTGCCAGCCAGAGGGGGACTACCAAAAACATTCAGTACTTC. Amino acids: CASQRGTTKNIQYF.